This T cell receptor (beta chain) comes out of a study (dated by TCRdb to about 2016). Counted from cysteine to phenylalanine, this CDR3 has 13 amino acids. This entry keeps only the CDR3 DNA: 39 bases, framed from base 1. Based on the germline V gene (reference sequence), the CDR1 and CDR2 sequences are DFQATT and SNEGSKA. Relative to germline, V is 7 bases shorter and J is 3 bases shorter, with 12 bases between their ends. Library method: RT-PCR. Instrument used: Illumina MiSeq. TCRdb ran its own pipeline on the public reads, namely fastp trimming at Q25 and MiXCR clone calling, and kept in-frame beta chains. Rows are combined by CDR3 protein, so each entry shows the most common genes and DNA. Counted in this sample were about 700,000 distinct CDR3 sequences; about 14% of them appeared once. The top ten clonotypes cover 3.6% of the sample. This clonotype was observed many times. Its antigen target is currently unknown. Within one base of it there is no much larger clone, and no base qualities were kept.

The sequence was obtained from a female donor in good health, serving as a healthy control. The chain employs TRBV20-1 and TRBJ2-2, with the D gene too uncertain to name. Input material: memory CD4+ T cells from blood. The CDR3 in this case is CSGARTDTGELFF. The DNA reads TGCAGTGGGGCGCGGACCGACACCGGGGAGCTGTTTTTT.